The rows below give T cell receptor beta chains drawn from one sample of a study of CD8+ T cells in alopecia areata. The repertoire was sequenced with immunoSEQ multiplex PCR; TCRdb's copy has only in-frame clones and lacks some. The sample records 210,000 or so clones, more than 55% being singletons. Sequenced here: CD4+ T cells sorted from blood, sampled at week 44, from a patient treated with tofacitinib. The receptor set was obtained from a human donor with alopecia areata. CDR3s include the opening cysteine and the closing phenylalanine or tryptophan. D genes are given only for firm matches. A clone size is listed for some rows: how often the clone was seen (once, few, many), or a class if it is expanded.

NA,TRBV6-1,TRBJ2-7,few,TGTGCCACCAGATTGACAGCCGCACACTACGAGCAGTACTTC,CATRLTAAHYEQYF
NA,TRBV23-1,TRBJ1-1,NA,TGCGCCAGCAGTCACCCCGTTAGGCCGGTAGTTCTTCAGAACACTGAAGCTTTCTTT,CASSHPVRPVVLQNTEAFF
NA,TRBV13,TRBJ2-5,NA,TGTGCCAGCAGCTTAGACCGGAGGCAAGAGACCCAGTACTTC,CASSLDRRQETQYF
NA,TRBV29-1,TRBJ1-1,once,TGCAGCATCAGGGATGGGGGGACTGAAGCTTTCTTT,CSIRDGGTEAFF
NA,TRBV29-1,TRBJ1-2,few,TGCAGCGTTGAAGAGGAGAGGAGGGCTAACTATGGCTACACCTTC,CSVEEERRANYGYTF
NA,TRBV10-3,TRBJ2-3,few,TGTGCCATCAGTGAGGTCAGCCGTAGCACAGATACGCAGTATTTT,CAISEVSRSTDTQYF
NA,TRBV29-1,TRBJ1-2,NA,TGCAGCATTGAAGATCCGGGCCGACCATTTAACGGCTATGGCTACACCTTC,CSIEDPGRPFNGYGYTF
NA,TRBV5-6,TRBJ2-3,NA,TGTGCCAGCAGCTTGGTATCTCAAAAGTATGATACGCAGTATTTT,CASSLVSQKYDTQYF
NA,TRBV15,TRBJ2-5,NA,TGTGCCACCAGCAGAGATCAAGAGACCCAGTACTTC,CATSRDQETQYF
TRBD1,TRBV9,TRBJ2-5,NA,TGTGCCAGCAGCGTAGAGGGACAGGGGATTTTCGGGCAAGAGACCCAGTACTTC,CASSVEGQGIFGQETQYF
TRBD2,TRBV6-1,TRBJ2-2,NA,TGTGCCAGCAGGGCTACTAGCGGGGGAACCGGGGAGCTGTTTTTT,CASRATSGGTGELFF
TRBD1,TRBV29-1,TRBJ1-1,NA,TGCAGCGTTATGACAGGGGGGAGCACTGAAGCTTTCTTT,CSVMTGGSTEAFF